This T cell receptor (beta chain) emerged from a study of T cell responses to AZD1222 COVID-19 vaccine. Study-wide results and limits: Donors were mostly white British, more females; clonal diversity possibly underestimated.

Notes on this clone: Its antigen remains unidentified.

This CDR3 has 15 amino acids. The germline CDR1 and CDR2 sequences are LNHDA and SQIVND (reference sequence). Trimming cost V 5 bases and J 8 bases; bases outside gene matches: 11. Sequencing used immunoSEQ multiplex PCR; TCRdb keeps in-frame clones, though not all of them. The sample includes roughly 51,000 clones, 65% to 90% of them seen just once. Sequenced here: peripheral blood, sampled 28 days after the second AZD1222 dose. This chain links TRBV19 with TRBJ2-3; 9 bases line up with TRBD1. The source is an adult who received the AZD1222 COVID-19 vaccine. The CDR3 sequence: CASSPRDRVDGTQYF. The CDR3 nucleotides are TGTGCCAGTAGTCCCCGGGACAGGGTGGACGGTACGCAGTATTTT. Drawing the rest from reference TRBV19 and TRBJ2-3, the complete variable domain is DGGITQSPKYLFRKEGQNVTLSCEQNLNHDAMYWYRQDPGQGLRLIYYSQIVNDFQKGDIAEGYSVSREKKESFPLTVTSAQKNPTAFYLCASSPRDRVDGTQYFGPGTRLTVL.